This T cell receptor beta chain comes out of a study of T cells in Graves' hyperthyroidism and ophthalmopathy. V gave up 7 bases and J gave up 5 bases, with 9 bases separating them. The length of the CDR3 is 11 residues. Germline V lookup: CDR1 MGHDK, CDR2 SYGVNS. Using RNA transcripts as the source, TCR beta CDR3 regions were amplified. The study used the HTBI primer set for a first-round RT-PCR of the TCR CDR3. In TCRdb, the multiplex PCR reads were re-called with MiXCR into one record per CDR3 protein. This sample has some 500,000 distinct CDR3 sequences, with roughly 16% found just once. Sequenced input: blood. The V call is TRBV25-1, the J call TRBJ2-7; D remains ambiguous. The receptor was isolated from a woman aged 30 to 39 with Graves' ophthalmopathy. The CDR3 nucleotides read TGTGCCAGCATGCTGGGGAACGAGCAGTACTTC. It yields the protein CASMLGNEQYF.